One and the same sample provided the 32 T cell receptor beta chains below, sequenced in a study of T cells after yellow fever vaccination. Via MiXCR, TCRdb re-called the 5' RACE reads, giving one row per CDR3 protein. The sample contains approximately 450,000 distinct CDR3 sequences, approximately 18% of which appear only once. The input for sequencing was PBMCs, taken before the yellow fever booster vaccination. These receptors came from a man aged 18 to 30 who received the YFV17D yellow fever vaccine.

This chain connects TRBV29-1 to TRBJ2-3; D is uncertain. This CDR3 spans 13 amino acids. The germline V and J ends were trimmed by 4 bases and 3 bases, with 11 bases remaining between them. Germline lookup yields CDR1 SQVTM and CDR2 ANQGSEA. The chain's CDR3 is CSVARINTDTQYF. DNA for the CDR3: TGCAGCGTTGCGCGAATTAATACAGATACGCAGTATTTT.

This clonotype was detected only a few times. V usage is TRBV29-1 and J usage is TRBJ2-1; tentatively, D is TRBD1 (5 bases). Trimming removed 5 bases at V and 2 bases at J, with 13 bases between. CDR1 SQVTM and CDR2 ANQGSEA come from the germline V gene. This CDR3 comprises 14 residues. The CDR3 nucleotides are TGCAGCGTTTTTCCTTCGACAGCCTACAATGAGCAGTTCTTC. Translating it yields CSVFPSTAYNEQFF.

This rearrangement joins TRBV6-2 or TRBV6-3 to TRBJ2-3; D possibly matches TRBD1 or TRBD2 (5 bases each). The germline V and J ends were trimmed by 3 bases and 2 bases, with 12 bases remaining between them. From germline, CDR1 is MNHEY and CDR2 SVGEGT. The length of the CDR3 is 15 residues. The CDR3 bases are TGTGCCAGCAGTTATATCGGGGACCCCACAGATACGCAGTATTTT. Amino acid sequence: CASSYIGDPTDTQYF.

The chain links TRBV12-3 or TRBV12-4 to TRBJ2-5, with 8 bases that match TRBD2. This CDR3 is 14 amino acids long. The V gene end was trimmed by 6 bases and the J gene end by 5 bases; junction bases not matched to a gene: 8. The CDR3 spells CASRGTREGETQYF. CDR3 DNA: TGTGCCAGCAGGGGGACTAGAGAGGGCGAGACCCAGTACTTC.

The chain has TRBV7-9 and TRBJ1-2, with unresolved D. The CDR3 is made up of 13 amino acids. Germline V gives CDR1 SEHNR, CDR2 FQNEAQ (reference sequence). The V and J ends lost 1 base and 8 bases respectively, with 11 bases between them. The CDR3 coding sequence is TGTGCCAGCAGCTTAGGGGGAGTAGAAGGCTACACCTTC. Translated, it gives CASSLGGVEGYTF.

CDR3 sequence (DNA): TGTGCCAGCAGCTTGGGCGCGGCTAGCGGGGGGGCCGAGGAGCAGTTCTTC. Protein product: CASSLGAASGGAEEQFF. This rearrangement joins TRBV5-8 to TRBJ2-1; TRBD2 agrees at 12 bases. Germline CDR1 and CDR2: SGHTS and YDEGEE. V was pared by 0 bases and J by 10 bases, with 11 bases of the junction left unmatched. The CDR3 loop spans 17 amino acids.

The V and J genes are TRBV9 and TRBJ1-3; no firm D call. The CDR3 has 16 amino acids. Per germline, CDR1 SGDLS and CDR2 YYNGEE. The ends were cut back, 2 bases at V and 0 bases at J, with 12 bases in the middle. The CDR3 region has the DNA TGTGCCAGCAGCGTTGGCAGCGCGACCTCTGGAAACACCATATATTTT. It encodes CASSVGSATSGNTIYF.

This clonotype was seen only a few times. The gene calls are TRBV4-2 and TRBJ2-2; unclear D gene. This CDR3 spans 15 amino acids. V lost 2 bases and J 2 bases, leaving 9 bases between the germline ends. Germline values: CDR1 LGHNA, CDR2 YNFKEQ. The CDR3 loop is CASSQPGSNTGELFF. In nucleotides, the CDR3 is TGTGCCAGCAGCCAACCAGGATCTAACACCGGGGAGCTGTTTTTT.

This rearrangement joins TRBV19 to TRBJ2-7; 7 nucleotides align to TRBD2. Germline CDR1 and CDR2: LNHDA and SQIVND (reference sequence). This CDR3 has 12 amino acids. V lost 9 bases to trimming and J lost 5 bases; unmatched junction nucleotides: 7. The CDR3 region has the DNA TGTGCCAGCCGGGGAGGGGTCCACGAGCAGTACTTC. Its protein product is CASRGGVHEQYF.

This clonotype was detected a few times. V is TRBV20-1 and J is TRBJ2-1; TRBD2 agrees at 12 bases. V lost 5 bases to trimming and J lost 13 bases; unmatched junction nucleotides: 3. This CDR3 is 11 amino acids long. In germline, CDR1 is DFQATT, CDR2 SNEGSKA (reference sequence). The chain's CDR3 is CSAGLAGKQFF. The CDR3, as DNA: TGCAGTGCTGGACTAGCGGGGAAACAGTTCTTC.

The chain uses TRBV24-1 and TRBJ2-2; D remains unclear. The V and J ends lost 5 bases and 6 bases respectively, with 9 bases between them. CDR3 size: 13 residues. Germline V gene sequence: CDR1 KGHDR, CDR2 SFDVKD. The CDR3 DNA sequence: TGTGCCACCAGTGGGTCCCGGCCCGGGGAGCTGTTTTTT. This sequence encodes CATSGSRPGELFF.

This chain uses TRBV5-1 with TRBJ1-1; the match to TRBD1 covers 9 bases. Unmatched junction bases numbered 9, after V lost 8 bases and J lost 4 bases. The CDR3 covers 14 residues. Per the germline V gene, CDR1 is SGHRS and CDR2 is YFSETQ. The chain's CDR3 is CARTGQGLGTEAFF. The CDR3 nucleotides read TGCGCCAGAACAGGACAGGGGTTGGGCACTGAAGCTTTCTTT.

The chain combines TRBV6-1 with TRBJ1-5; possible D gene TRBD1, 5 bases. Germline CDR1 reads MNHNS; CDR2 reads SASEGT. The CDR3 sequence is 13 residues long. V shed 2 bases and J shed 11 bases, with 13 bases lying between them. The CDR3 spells CASSEIVGGTQHF. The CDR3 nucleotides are TGTGCCAGCAGTGAAATCGTTGGGGGTACCCAGCATTTT.

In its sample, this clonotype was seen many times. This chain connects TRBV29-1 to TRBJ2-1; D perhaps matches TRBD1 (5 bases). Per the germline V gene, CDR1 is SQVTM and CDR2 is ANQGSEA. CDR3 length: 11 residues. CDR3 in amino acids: CTGIMYNEQFF. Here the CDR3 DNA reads TGCACAGGGATTATGTACAATGAGCAGTTCTTC.

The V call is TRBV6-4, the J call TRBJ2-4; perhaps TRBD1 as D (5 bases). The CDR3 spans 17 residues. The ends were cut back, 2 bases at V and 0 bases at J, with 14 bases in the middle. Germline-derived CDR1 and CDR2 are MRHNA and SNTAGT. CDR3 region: CASSDTRTLVAKNIQYF. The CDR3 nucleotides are TGTGCCAGCAGTGACACCAGGACACTGGTAGCCAAAAACATTCAGTACTTC.

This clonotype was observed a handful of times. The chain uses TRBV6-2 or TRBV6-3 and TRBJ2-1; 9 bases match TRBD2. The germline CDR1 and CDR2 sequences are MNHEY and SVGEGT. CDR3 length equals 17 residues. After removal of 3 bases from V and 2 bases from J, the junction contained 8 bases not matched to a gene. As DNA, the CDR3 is TGTGCCAGCAGTTATGAAGCGGGGGGAGGCACCTACAATGAGCAGTTCTTC. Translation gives CASSYEAGGGTYNEQFF.

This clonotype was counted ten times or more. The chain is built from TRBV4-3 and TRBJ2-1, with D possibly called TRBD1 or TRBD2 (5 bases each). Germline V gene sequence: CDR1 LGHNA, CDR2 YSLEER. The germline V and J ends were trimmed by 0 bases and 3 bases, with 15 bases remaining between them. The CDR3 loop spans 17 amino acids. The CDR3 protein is CASSQDFPGRNYNEQFF. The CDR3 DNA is TGCGCCAGCAGCCAAGACTTCCCGGGACGTAACTACAATGAGCAGTTCTTC.

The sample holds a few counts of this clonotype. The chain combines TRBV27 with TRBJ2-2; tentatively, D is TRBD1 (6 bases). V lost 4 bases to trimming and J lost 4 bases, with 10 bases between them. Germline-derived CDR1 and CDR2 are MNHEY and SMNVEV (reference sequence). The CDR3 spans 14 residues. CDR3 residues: CASSWQGSTGELFF. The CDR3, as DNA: TGTGCCAGCAGTTGGCAGGGGAGCACCGGGGAGCTGTTTTTT.

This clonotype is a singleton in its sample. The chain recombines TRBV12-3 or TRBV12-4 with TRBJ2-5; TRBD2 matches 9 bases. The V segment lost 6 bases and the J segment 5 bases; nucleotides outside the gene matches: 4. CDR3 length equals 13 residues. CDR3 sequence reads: CASRRGGYETQYF. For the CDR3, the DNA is TGTGCCAGCAGGCGGGGGGGGTATGAGACCCAGTACTTC.

The CDR3 DNA sequence: TGTGCCAGCAGCGGGGATTTGAGAGGCTCCCAAGAGACCCAGTACTTC. This translates into CASSGDLRGSQETQYF. The V gene is TRBV7-9, the J gene TRBJ2-5; D is undetermined. CDR1 and CDR2 from the germline V gene are SEHNR and FQNEAQ (reference sequence). This CDR3 contains 16 residues. The V end was cut by 5 bases, the J end by 1 base, with 17 bases between.

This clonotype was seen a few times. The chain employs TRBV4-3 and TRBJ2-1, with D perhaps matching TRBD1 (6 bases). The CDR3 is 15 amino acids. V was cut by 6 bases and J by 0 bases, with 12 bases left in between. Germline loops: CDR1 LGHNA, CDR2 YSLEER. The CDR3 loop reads CASSYDRNSYNEQFF. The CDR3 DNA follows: TGCGCCAGCAGTTACGACAGGAACTCCTACAATGAGCAGTTCTTC.

CDR3 in amino acids: CASSTFGQGNSPLHF. The CDR3 DNA is TGTGCCAGCAGCACGTTCGGACAGGGGAATTCACCCCTCCACTTT. V gene TRBV7-8 combines with J gene TRBJ1-6; 9 positions match TRBD1. V gave up 5 bases and J gave up 7 bases; unmatched junction bases: 6. The CDR3 contains 15 residues. Germline CDR1 is SGHVS and CDR2 is FQNEAQ.

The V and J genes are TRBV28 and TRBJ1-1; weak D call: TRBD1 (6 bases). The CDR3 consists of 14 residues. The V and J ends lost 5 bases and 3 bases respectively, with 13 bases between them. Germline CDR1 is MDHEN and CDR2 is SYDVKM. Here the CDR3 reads CASSSSQGDTEAFF. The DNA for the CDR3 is TGTGCCAGCAGTAGCTCACAGGGAGACACTGAAGCTTTCTTT.

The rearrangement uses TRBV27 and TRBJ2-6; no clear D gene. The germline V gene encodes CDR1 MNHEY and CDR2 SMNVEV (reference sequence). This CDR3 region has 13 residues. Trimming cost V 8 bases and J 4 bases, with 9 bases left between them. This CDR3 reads CASGFSGANVLTF. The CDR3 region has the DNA TGTGCCAGCGGGTTCTCCGGGGCCAACGTCCTGACTTTC.

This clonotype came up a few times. The CDR3 is CASSIHTPRVFLGNEKLFF. DNA of the CDR3: TGCGCCAGCAGCATCCACACACCCCGGGTGTTTCTTGGTAATGAAAAACTGTTTTTT. The chain links TRBV4-1 to TRBJ1-4; D uncertain. This CDR3 comprises 19 residues. V lost 5 bases, J lost 4 bases, and 26 bases lay in between. Germline V gene lookup returns CDR1 MGHRA and CDR2 YSYEKL.

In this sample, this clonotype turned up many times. The CDR3 DNA reads as TGCAGTGCTAACCCCCTGGGAAGGGGGGGGACAGATACGCAGTATTTT. As protein: CSANPLGRGGTDTQYF. The chain employs TRBV20-1 and TRBJ2-3; D might be TRBD2 (7 bases). CDR3 length equals 16 residues. Germline CDR1 reads DFQATT; CDR2 reads SNEGSKA (reference sequence). V dropped 4 bases and J dropped 3 bases, with 20 bases sitting between them.

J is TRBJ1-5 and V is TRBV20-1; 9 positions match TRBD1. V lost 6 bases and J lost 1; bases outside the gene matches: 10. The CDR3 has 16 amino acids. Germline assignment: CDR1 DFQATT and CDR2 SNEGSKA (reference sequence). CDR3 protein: CSATGGLATSNQPQHF. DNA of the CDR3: TGCAGTGCCACAGGGGGCCTAGCTACGAGCAATCAGCCCCAGCATTTT.

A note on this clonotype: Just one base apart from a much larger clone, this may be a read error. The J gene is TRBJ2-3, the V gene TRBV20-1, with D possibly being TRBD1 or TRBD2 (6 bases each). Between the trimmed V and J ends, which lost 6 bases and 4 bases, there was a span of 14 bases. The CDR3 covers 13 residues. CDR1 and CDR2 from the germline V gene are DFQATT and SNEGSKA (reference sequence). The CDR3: CSATGGGPDTQYF. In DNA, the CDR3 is TGCAGTGCAACCGGGGGCGGGCCAGATACGCAGTATTTT.

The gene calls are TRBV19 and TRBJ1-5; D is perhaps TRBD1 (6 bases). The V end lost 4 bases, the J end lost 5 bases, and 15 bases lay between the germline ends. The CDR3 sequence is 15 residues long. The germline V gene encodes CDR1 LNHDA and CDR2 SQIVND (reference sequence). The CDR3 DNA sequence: TGTGCCAGTAGTAGATTTTCAGGGGCCCATCAGCCCCAGCATTTT. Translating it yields CASSRFSGAHQPQHF. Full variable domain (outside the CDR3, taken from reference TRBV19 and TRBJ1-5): DGGITQSPKYLFRKEGQNVTLSCEQNLNHDAMYWYRQDPGQGLRLIYYSQIVNDFQKGDIAEGYSVSREKKESFPLTVTSAQKNPTAFYLCASSRFSGAHQPQHFGDGTRLSIL.

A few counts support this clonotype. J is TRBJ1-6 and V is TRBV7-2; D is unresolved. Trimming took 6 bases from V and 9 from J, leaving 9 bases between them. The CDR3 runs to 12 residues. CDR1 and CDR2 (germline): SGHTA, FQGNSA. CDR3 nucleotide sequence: TGTGCCAGCAGGTTACAGTCTTCACCCCTCCACTTT. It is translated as CASRLQSSPLHF.

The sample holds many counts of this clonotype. The chain's CDR3 is CASSMIVQETQYF. CDR3 coding DNA: TGCGCCAGCAGCATGATAGTACAAGAGACCCAGTACTTC. V usage is TRBV5-1 and J usage is TRBJ2-5; D gene ambiguous. This CDR3 spans 13 amino acids. V was trimmed by 4 bases and J by 2 bases, leaving 9 bases between them. Germline CDR1 reads SGHRS; CDR2 reads YFSETQ.

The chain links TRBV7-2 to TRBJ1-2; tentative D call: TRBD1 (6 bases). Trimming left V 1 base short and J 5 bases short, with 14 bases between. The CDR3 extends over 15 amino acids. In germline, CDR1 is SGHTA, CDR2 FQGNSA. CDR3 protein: CASSLVAGGAYGYTF. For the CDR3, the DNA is TGTGCCAGCAGCTTAGTAGCGGGGGGCGCATATGGCTACACCTTC.